Included here is one T cell receptor (beta chain) sequence, with context. No antigen is known for it. The same CDR3 arises from other DNA sequences in this sample as well. The assay was immunoSEQ multiplex PCR, and TCRdb's table has in-frame clones only and misses some. In the table there are 510,000 or so clones, roughly 85% of which are singletons. The entry originates in a study of Ad26.COV2.S vaccination and SARS-CoV-2 variants. Study as a whole: Donor was assigned to the Ad26.COV2.S arm of trial COV1001. Intramuscular Ad26.COV2.S doses were given once or twice, 56 days apart.

This CDR3 has 11 amino acids. V lost 4 bases to trimming and J lost 5 bases, with 7 bases between them. CDR1 and CDR2 (germline): SGHRS, YFSETQ. Treatment: roughly 20 received Ad26.COV2.S at low or high dose, single or two shots; several received placebo; per-sample allocation not given. Collection of samples fell on day 63 after the first vaccine or placebo injection. A Boston adult aged 18-55 years was the donor. Notes on the study in general: It was reported that spike-specific CD8+ and CD4+ T cell responses were substantially broad after vaccination.

The gene calls are TRBV5-1 and TRBJ2-7; D not resolved. The source was peripheral blood, collected in a trial of Ad26.COV2.S vaccine versus placebo. This TCR was recovered from a person between 18 and 59 years old who received the Ad26.COV2.S COVID-19 vaccine or a placebo. The CDR3 DNA reads TGCGCCAGCAGCCTAAAGGACGAGCAGTACTTC. Protein: CASSLKDEQYF.